This TCR beta chain was recorded in a study of CD8 T cells in ankylosing spondylitis. Germline CDR1 is MNHEY and CDR2 is SVGAGI. The CDR3 covers 14 residues. V dropped 0 bases and J dropped 7 bases, with 10 bases sitting between them. TCRdb independently ran MiXCR on the 5' RACE reads; one entry per CDR3 protein. The repertoire holds about 270,000 distinct CDR3 sequences, with roughly 32% as singletons. The receptor comes from a male donor with ankylosing spondylitis or in good health (not recorded which). Sample: blood, either unsorted or a sorted T cell fraction (not recorded which). This rearrangement joins TRBV6-5 to TRBJ2-1; the D gene is possibly TRBD2 (6 bases). The CDR3 nucleotides read TGTGCCAGCAGTTACTCGGCAGGGAGGAATGAGCAGTTCTTC. Its translation is CASSYSAGRNEQFF.